This TCR beta chain was observed in a study of response to subunit inactivated influenza vaccine. General observations from the study: Authors suggested seasonal influenza vaccinations each recruit few new T cells.

Each CDR3 protein gets one entry after TCRdb re-called the RT-PCR reads with MiXCR. The repertoire has around 480,000 distinct CDR3 sequences, 15% to 20% of them found once; the top ten carry less than 4%. Germline CDR1 KGHDR, CDR2 SFDVKD. Trimming left V 3 bases short and J 8 bases short, with 16 bases between. The CDR3 loop spans 15 amino acids. This clonotype was counted between two and nine times. Its antigen is still unknown. This rearrangement joins TRBV24-1 to TRBJ2-1; D is tentatively TRBD1 or TRBD2 (5 bases each). The sample here was CD4+ T cells sorted from PBMCs, taken approximately 25 months after vaccination. The source is a man aged 50 to 75 who received an inactivated influenza vaccine. CDR3 nucleotide sequence: TGTGCCACCAGTGATCCCCGGGGACCCAAAGATGAGCAGTTCTTC. Translated, it gives CATSDPRGPKDEQFF.